Sequencing of this T cell receptor beta chain was carried out in a study of T cell responses to AZD1222 COVID-19 vaccine. In the study overall: Researchers grouped second doses given at about 4 or about 12 weeks into one pool.

CDR1 LNHDA and CDR2 SQIVND come from the germline V gene (reference sequence). With 3 bases clipped from V and 3 bases from J, the junction kept 4 bases outside the gene matches. There are 14 residues in the CDR3. Whole-study results and caveats: Mostly white British, mostly female donors; authors suggested clonal diversity may be underestimated.

Concerning this clone itself: Its specificity is unknown.

Produced via immunoSEQ multiplex PCR; TCRdb's table is partial and in-frame only. The sample consists of fewer than 100,000 clones, around nine tenths of them appearing once. The starting material was peripheral blood, obtained on day 0 of AZD1222 vaccination. This chain joins TRBV19 and TRBJ1-2; 7 bases match TRBD1. The clonotype was recovered from an adult in good health. The CDR3 DNA sequence: TGTGCCAGTAGTATCGGGACAGCAGACTATGGCTACACCTTC. The encoded protein is CASSIGTADYGYTF.